The 5 T cell receptor beta chains reported below all come from one sample, sequenced in a study of T cell responses to AZD1222 COVID-19 vaccine. Assay: immunoSEQ multiplex PCR; the TCRdb copy retains only in-frame clones and omits some. The sample has 150,000 or so clones; less than 90% are singletons. The sequencing used peripheral blood, collected on day 0 of MenACWY control vaccination. Receptor source: an adult in good health.

V is TRBV18 and J is TRBJ1-5; a possible D gene is TRBD1 (6 bases). This CDR3 has 16 residues. CDR1 and CDR2 (germline): KGHSH, LQKENI. Trimming took 1 base from V and 0 from J, leaving 10 bases between them. The CDR3 loop reads CASSPLRGDSNQPQHF. In DNA form, the CDR3 reads TGTGCCAGCTCACCACTCAGGGGCGATAGCAATCAGCCCCAGCATTTT.

This sequence joins TRBV7-9 and TRBJ2-2; tentatively, D is TRBD1 or TRBD2 (6 bases each). Between the trimmed V and J ends, which lost 5 bases and 1 base, there was a span of 14 bases. The CDR3 runs to 16 residues. The germline gives CDR1 SEHNR, CDR2 FQNEAQ (reference sequence). CDR3 sequence (DNA): TGTGCCAGCAGCCATGTCGGGGGCGTGAACACCGGGGAGCTGTTTTTT. Translated: CASSHVGGVNTGELFF.

With respect to this clone: At one boundary the junction diverges from the germline segment, which might be a read error. This chain links TRBV6-4 with TRBJ2-2, with D possibly TRBD1 on 6 matching bases. From germline, CDR1 is MRHNA and CDR2 SNTAGT. CDR3 length equals 15 residues. For the CDR3, the DNA is TGTGCCAGCAGTGACTCCCAGGGGCTGCCCGGGAAGCTGTTTTTT. Translated: CASSDSQGLPGKLFF.

This sequence joins TRBV6-1 and TRBJ2-3, with D tentatively TRBD1 (5 bases). Germline loops: CDR1 MNHNS, CDR2 SASEGT. CDR3 length: 13 residues. Between the trimmed V and J ends, which lost 3 bases and 1 base, there was a span of 5 bases. For the CDR3, the DNA is TGTGCCAGCAGTGACAGGGGCACAGATACGCAGTATTTT. The encoded protein is CASSDRGTDTQYF.

This chain joins TRBV11-2 and TRBJ1-4, with D unresolved. The ends were cut back, 4 bases at V and 8 bases at J, with 17 bases in the middle. The V gene's germline CDR1 is SGHAT and CDR2 FQNNGV. This CDR3 has 15 residues. The CDR3 loop is CASSSTGRRSEKLFF. The CDR3 bases are TGTGCCAGCAGCTCGACCGGGAGAAGGAGCGAAAAACTGTTTTTT. The full variable domain, in which reference TRBV11-2 and TRBJ1-4 provide the parts outside the CDR3, is EAGVAQSPRYKIIEKRQSVAFWCNPISGHATLYWYQQILGQGPKLLIQFQNNGVVDDSQLPKDRFSAERLKGVDSTLKIQPAKLEDSAVYLCASSSTGRRSEKLFFGSGTQLSVL.